This T cell receptor beta chain was sequenced during a study of shared clonotypes between healthy human individuals (TCRdb year 2020). A note on the overall study: Three men and two women, aged 18 to 49 years, made up the cohort. To estimate repertoire size and how much clonotype sharing occurs between individuals, the study deeply sequenced the blood TCR repertoires of a handful of healthy adults. To increase sequencing depth and limit assay-specific biases, different laboratories used diverse techniques to prepare libraries and sequence TCR repertoires. Leukapheresis yielded between about 0.9 and 9 billion PBMCs per donor. Paper-wide results and their limitations: Only blood was sampled, and tissue TCR repertoires likely differ from those in blood. Based on pairwise subsampling, the degree of clonotype sharing among donors was expected to be affected by sequencing depth. Because the study included a small number of donors, the genetic and exposure-history diversity represented was limited.

Comment on this clone: Its antigen is not yet known. Base qualities are not at hand, and no much larger clone is one base apart.

TCR CDR3 regions were amplified from genomic DNA by multiplex PCR using the deep immunoSEQ assay. For each cell subset, the extracted genomic DNA was distributed evenly across all wells of several immunoSEQ 96-well plates, and each plate served as one replicate. For unsorted PBMC, each replicate PCR was loaded with about 280 ng genomic DNA, equivalent to roughly 31,000 T cell genomes. Ten immunoSEQ deep assay plates were used to sequence the unsorted PBMC genomic DNA. Purified libraries were quantified with a Qubit 3.0 fluorometer, sized on a Bioanalyzer 2100, and re-quantified with the KAPA Library Quantification kit. Every immunoSEQ 96-well plate was sequenced on a dedicated single-read 150-cycle Illumina NextSeq 550 flow cell. In the paper's pipeline: Because only junctional sequences without quality scores were contained in the immunoSEQ output, filtering matching that applied to full-length reads could not be performed. Sequences were annotated with PyIR, a Python wrapper for IgBLAST v1.9, and V/J genes and CDR3 were assigned using IMGT germline references. Reads with weak V/J assignments (E-value above 1e-6), missing CDR3, stop codons, out-of-frame junctions, or ambiguous translated residues were removed. V3J clonotypes were defined as sequences sharing the same inferred V gene, J gene, and CDR3 amino acid sequence. To compute the percentage overlap between repertoires, the number of shared unique clonotypes was divided by the size of the smaller repertoire. Three approaches were used to assess repertoire richness: RTK rarefaction, the Chao1 estimator, and Recon v2.1 estimates of unobserved clonotypes. TCRdb stores this immuneACCESS table with in-frame sequences only. Part of the clones is absent; in the studies checked, under half of the shortfall reflects unresolved V genes, and no reason is known for the rest. D and trimming were read from the DNA, whereas the V and J calls and clone size are those reported in that table. Present in this sample are about 460,000 clones, about 74% of which were seen just once. The ten largest clones represent more than 10% of the sample.

Donors were healthy HIV-negative adults with no recently reported acute infections or vaccinations. Every donor was a Caucasian adult living in Nashville, Tennessee, USA. For unsorted samples, about 90 million PBMCs were counted and genomic DNA was extracted with the QIAamp DNA Blood Mini kit. Blood was obtained by leukapheresis, after which PBMCs were separated by Ficoll-Histopaque density gradient centrifugation and cryopreserved in liquid nitrogen vapor phase. Trimmed from V: 5 bases; trimmed from J: 2 bases; junction bases lacking a gene match: 7. The CDR3 runs 15 residues from the cysteine to the phenylalanine. The sequence is cut down to CDR3 DNA, 45 bases in frame from base 1. CDR1 is given as SQVTM and CDR2 as ANQGSEA, both from the germline V gene.

The sequenced sample was PBMCs. The rearranged chain carries TRBV29-1 and TRBJ1-5; TRBD1 agrees with 9 junctional bases. The sequence was collected from a woman aged 40 to 55 in good health. Some clones in this sample may be carry-over from other donors' samples. This receptor has the CDR3 CSVSGTGFGNQPQHF. The base sequence is TGCAGCGTTTCCGGGACAGGGTTTGGCAATCAGCCCCAGCATTTT.